These 5 T cell receptor beta chains were all obtained from the same sample, sequenced in a study of blood T cell repertoires in COVID-19. The method was immunoSEQ multiplex PCR; TCRdb's version includes in-frame clones alone and lacks a portion of them. This sample carries more than 40,000 clones, 75% to 85% of them seen once, and the ten largest clones take roughly 14%. Sequenced: peripheral blood. The receptors were sampled from a human donor with acute or convalescent COVID-19. The donor label of this sample is uncertain.

This clone was seen just once. The chain employs TRBV6-5 and TRBJ2-5; tentatively, D is TRBD1 (6 bases). Per germline, CDR1 MNHEY and CDR2 SVGAGI. The CDR3 runs 15 residues. Between the trimmed V and J ends, which lost 5 bases and 5 bases, there was a span of 18 bases. CDR3 amino acids: CASSTKTGSKETQYF. CDR3 coding DNA: TGTGCCAGCAGTACTAAGACAGGTTCCAAGGAGACCCAGTACTTC.

This clone was detected a few times. The CDR3 DNA is TGTGCCAGCAGCCTCATACAGGGGGCCGGCAATCAGCCCCAGCATTTT. It codes for CASSLIQGAGNQPQHF. The V call is TRBV7-8, the J call TRBJ1-5; 9 bases fit TRBD1. The V and J ends lost 5 bases and 2 bases, in that order; junction bases with no gene match: 7. The germline CDR1 and CDR2 sequences are SGHVS and FQNEAQ. This CDR3 comprises 16 residues.

The chain couples TRBV3-1 (or the pseudogene TRBV3-2) to TRBJ1-1, with 7 bases aligning to TRBD1. The V segment lost 4 bases and the J segment 0 bases; nucleotides outside the gene matches: 17. The CDR3 consists of 19 residues. Looked up from germline, CDR1 is LGHDT and CDR2 is YNNKEL (reference sequence). The CDR3 sequence is CASSPNRRDRQSMNTEAFF. The CDR3 DNA is TGTGCCAGCAGCCCCAACCGACGGGACAGACAATCCATGAACACTGAAGCTTTCTTT.

The rearrangement links TRBV9 to TRBJ2-5; no firm D call. This CDR3 has 12 amino acids. The V and J ends lost 0 bases and 4 bases respectively, with 4 bases between them. Germline CDR1 reads SGDLS; CDR2 reads YYNGEE. CDR3 nucleotide sequence: TGTGCCAGCAGCGTAGGAGGAGAGACCCAGTACTTC. This sequence encodes CASSVGGETQYF.

In its sample, this clone was seen once. V is TRBV21-1 and J is TRBJ1-1; the table's D call of TRBD1 was not tested on the DNA. TRBV21-1 is described as a pseudogene. The CDR3 has 15 amino acids. In nucleotides, the CDR3 is TGTGCCAGCAGCGGGCGACAGGGGTCGGGCACTGAAGCTTTCTTT. Protein product: CASSGRQGSGTEAFF.